The 5 T cell receptor beta chains in this list originate from one sample, sequenced in a study of T cell changes during pregnancy in multiple sclerosis. TCRdb's copy holds only in-frame clones and misses some; the assay was immunoSEQ multiplex PCR. Of tens of thousands of clones in the sample, roughly nine tenths are singletons; the top ten hold roughly 0.21%. The starting material was CD4+ T cells from peripheral blood mononuclear cells, obtained before pregnancy. These receptors originate from a female donor with multiple sclerosis, enrolled in a pregnancy study.

The rearrangement uses TRBV7-2 and TRBJ1-1, with D perhaps matching TRBD1 (5 bases). The CDR3 is 15 amino acids. Germline V CDR1 and CDR2: SGHTA, FQGNSA. The V and J ends lost 1 base and 1 base respectively, with 10 bases between them. The CDR3 spells CASSLVGGGNTEAFF. CDR3 in DNA: TGTGCCAGCAGCTTAGTGGGGGGAGGGAACACTGAAGCTTTCTTT.

V gene TRBV2 combines with J gene TRBJ2-7; the D gene is possibly TRBD2 (7 bases). There are 15 residues in the CDR3. Germline CDR1 reads SNHLY; CDR2 reads FYNNEI. Trimming left V 3 bases short and J 0 bases short, with 12 bases between. As DNA, the CDR3 is TGTGCCAGCAGTGATGGGGGCGGGAGCTCCTACGAGCAGTACTTC. Translating gives CASSDGGGSSYEQYF.

The V gene is TRBV5-1, the J gene TRBJ2-2; D might be TRBD2 (6 bases). Looked up from germline, CDR1 is SGHRS and CDR2 is YFSETQ. This CDR3 is built from 16 residues. The V gene lost 7 bases and the J gene lost 0 bases, with 16 bases spanning the gap. The CDR3 DNA follows: TGCGCCAGCCGCCCGGCTAGCGACCCGAACACCGGGGAGCTGTTTTTT. Translated: CASRPASDPNTGELFF.

The sample holds one count of this clone. The genes are TRBV10-3 and TRBJ2-3, with TRBD2 matching 9 bases. This CDR3 is built from 15 residues. Germline CDR1 and CDR2: ENHRY and SYGVKD. With 6 bases clipped from V and 0 bases from J, the junction kept 4 bases outside the gene matches. The CDR3: CAIRTSGTSTDTQYF. CDR3 in DNA: TGTGCCATCAGGACTAGCGGTACTAGCACAGATACGCAGTATTTT.

The rearrangement links TRBV5-8 to TRBJ2-3, with 10 bases matching TRBD1. Germline V CDR1 and CDR2: SGHTS, YDEGEE. J lost 3 bases, V lost 7 bases, and 11 bases had no gene match. This CDR3 is built from 16 residues. The CDR3 spells CASASVGTGVTDTQYF. The CDR3, as DNA: TGTGCCAGCGCCTCCGTCGGGACAGGGGTGACAGATACGCAGTATTTT. The variable domain in full, with the rest retrieved from reference TRBV5-8 and TRBJ2-3, is EAGVTQSPTHLIKTRGQQATLRCSPISGHTSVYWYQQALGLGLQFLLWYDEGEERNRGNFPPRFSGRQFPNYSSELNVNALELEDSALYLCASASVGTGVTDTQYFGPGTRLTVL.